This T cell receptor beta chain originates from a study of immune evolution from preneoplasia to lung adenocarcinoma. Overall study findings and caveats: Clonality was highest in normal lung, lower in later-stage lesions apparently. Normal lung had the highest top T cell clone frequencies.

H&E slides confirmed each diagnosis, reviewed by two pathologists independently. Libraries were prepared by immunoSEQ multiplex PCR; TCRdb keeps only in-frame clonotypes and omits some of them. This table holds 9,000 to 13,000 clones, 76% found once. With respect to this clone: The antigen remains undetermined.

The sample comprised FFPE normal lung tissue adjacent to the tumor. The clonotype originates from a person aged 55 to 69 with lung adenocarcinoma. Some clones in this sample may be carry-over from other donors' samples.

The CDR3 DNA reads TGTGCCTGGGGGCGGGGGGTCACAGATACGCAGTATTTT. Residues: CAWGRGVTDTQYF. The genes are TRBV30 and TRBJ2-3; 8 bases agree with TRBD2. Germline CDR1 GTSNPN, CDR2 SVGIG (reference sequence). V lost 5 bases to trimming and J lost 2 bases; unmatched junction nucleotides: 3. CDR3 length equals 13 residues.